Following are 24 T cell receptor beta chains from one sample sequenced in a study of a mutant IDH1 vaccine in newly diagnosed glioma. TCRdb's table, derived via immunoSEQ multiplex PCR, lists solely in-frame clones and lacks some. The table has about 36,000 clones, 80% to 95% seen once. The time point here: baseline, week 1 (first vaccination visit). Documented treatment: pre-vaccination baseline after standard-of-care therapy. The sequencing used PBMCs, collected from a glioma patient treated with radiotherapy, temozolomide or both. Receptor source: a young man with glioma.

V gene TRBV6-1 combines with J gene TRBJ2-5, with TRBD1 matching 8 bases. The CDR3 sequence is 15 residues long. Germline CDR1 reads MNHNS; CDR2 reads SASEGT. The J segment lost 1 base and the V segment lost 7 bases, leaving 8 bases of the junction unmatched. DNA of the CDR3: TGTGCCAGCAACGGACAGGGCCTACCCCAAGAGACCCAGTACTTC. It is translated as CASNGQGLPQETQYF.

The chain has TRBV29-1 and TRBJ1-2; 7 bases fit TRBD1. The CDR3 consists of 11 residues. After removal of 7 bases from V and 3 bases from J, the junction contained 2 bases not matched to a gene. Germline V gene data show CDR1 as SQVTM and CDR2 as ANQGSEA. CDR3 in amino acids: CSGQGDYGYTF. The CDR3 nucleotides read TGCAGCGGGCAGGGGGACTATGGCTACACCTTC.

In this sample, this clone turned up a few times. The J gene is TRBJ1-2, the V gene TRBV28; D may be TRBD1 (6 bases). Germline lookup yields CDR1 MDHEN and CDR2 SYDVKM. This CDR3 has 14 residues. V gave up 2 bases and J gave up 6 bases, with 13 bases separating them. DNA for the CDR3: TGTGCCAGCAGTTTACGTTGGGGGGGCGATGGCTACACCTTC. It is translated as CASSLRWGGDGYTF.

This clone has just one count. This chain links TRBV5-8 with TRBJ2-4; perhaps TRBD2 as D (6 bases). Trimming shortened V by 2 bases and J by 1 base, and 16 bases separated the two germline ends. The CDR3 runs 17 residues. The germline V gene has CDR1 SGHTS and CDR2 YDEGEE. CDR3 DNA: TGTGCCAGCAGCTTTAACCCGACGGGAGAGGCCAAAAACATTCAGTACTTC. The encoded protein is CASSFNPTGEAKNIQYF.

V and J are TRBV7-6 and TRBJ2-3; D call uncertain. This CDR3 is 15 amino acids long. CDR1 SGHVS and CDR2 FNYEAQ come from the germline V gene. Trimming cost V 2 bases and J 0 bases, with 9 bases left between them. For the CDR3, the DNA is TGTGCCAGCAGCTTACAAGCGTTTAGCACAGATACGCAGTATTTT. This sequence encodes CASSLQAFSTDTQYF.

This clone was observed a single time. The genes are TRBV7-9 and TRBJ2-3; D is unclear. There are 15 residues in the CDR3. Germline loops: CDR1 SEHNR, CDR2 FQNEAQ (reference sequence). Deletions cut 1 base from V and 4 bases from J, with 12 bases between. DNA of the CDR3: TGTGCCAGCAGCTTAGATGGGCACGGCGCAGATACGCAGTATTTT. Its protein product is CASSLDGHGADTQYF.

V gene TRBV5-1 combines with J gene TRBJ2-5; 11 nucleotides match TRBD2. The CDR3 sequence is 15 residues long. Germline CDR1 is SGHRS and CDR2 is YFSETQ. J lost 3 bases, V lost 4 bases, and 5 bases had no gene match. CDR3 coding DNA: TGCGCCAGCAGCAGCGGGACTAGCGGTGAAGAGACCCAGTACTTC. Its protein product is CASSSGTSGEETQYF.

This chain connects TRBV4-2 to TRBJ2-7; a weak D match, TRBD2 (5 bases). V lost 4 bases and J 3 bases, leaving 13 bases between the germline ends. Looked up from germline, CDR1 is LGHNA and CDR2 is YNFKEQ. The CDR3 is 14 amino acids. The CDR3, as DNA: TGTGCCAGCAGCCCCCTGGCGGGTCACTACGAGCAGTACTTC. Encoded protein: CASSPLAGHYEQYF.

The CDR3 spells CASSQDRAGVYGYTF. The CDR3 DNA reads as TGCGCCAGCAGCCAAGATAGAGCAGGCGTCTATGGCTACACCTTC. The chain joins TRBV4-3 to TRBJ1-2; no reliable D call. Between the trimmed V and J ends, which lost 0 bases and 4 bases, there was a span of 12 bases. Germline V CDR1 and CDR2: LGHNA, YSLEER. CDR3 length: 15 amino acids.

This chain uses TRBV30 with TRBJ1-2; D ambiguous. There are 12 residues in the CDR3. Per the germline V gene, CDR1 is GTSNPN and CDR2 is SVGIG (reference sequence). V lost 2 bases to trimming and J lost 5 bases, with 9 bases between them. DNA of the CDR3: TGTGCCTGGAGTACAAGAGGGTATGGCTACACCTTC. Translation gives CAWSTRGYGYTF.

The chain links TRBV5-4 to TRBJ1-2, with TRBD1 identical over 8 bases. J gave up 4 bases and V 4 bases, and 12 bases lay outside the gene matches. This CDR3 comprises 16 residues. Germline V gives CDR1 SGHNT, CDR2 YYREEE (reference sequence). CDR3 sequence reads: CASSRTAGGESYGYTF. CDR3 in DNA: TGTGCCAGCAGCCGCACGGCAGGGGGCGAGAGCTATGGCTACACCTTC.

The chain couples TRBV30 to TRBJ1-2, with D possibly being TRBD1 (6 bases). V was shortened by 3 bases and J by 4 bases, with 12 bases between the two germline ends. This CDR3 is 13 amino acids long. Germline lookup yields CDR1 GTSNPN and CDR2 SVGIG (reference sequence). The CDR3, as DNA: TGTGCCTGGAGCCGAACAGGGCCCTATGGCTACACCTTC. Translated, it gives CAWSRTGPYGYTF.

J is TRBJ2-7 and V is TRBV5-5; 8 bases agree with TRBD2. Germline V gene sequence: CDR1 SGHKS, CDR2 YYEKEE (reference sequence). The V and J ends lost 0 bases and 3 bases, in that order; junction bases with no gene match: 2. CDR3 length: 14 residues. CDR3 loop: CASSLAGGRYEQYF. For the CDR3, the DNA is TGTGCCAGCAGCTTGGCGGGAGGGCGCTACGAGCAGTACTTC.

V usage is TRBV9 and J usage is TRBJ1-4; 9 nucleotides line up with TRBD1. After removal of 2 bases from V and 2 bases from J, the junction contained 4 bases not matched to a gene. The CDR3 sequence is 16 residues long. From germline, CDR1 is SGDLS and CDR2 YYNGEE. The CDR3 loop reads CASSVGTGMTNEKLFF. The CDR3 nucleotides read TGTGCCAGCAGCGTTGGGACAGGGATGACTAATGAAAAACTGTTTTTT.

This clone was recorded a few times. The CDR3 DNA is TGTGCCAGCTGTTCGGAACTAGGGGTTTCACCCCTCCACTTT. Its protein product is CASCSELGVSPLHF. The V and J genes are TRBV6-1 and TRBJ1-6; D perhaps matches TRBD1 (5 bases). Germline V lookup: CDR1 MNHNS, CDR2 SASEGT. The length of the CDR3 is 14 residues. V was clipped by 8 bases and J by 9 bases, with 17 bases between them.

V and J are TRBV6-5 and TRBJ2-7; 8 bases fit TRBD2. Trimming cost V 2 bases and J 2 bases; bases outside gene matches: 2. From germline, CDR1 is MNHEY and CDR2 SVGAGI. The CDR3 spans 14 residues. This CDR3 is CASSYTSGPYEQYF. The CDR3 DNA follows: TGTGCCAGCAGTTACACTAGCGGTCCCTACGAGCAGTACTTC.

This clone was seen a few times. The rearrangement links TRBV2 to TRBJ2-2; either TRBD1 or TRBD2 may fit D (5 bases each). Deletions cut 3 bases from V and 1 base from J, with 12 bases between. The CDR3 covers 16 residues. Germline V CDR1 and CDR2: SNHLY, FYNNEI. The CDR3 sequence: CASSEGPRRNTGELFF. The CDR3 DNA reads TGTGCCAGCAGTGAGGGACCGCGGCGGAACACCGGGGAGCTGTTTTTT.

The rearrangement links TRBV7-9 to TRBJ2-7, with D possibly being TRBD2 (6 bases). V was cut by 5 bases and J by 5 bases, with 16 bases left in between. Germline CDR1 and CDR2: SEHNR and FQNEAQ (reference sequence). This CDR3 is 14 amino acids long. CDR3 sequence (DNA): TGTGCCAGCAGCCGTTGGGACCGGGGGAACGAGCAGTACTTC. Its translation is CASSRWDRGNEQYF.

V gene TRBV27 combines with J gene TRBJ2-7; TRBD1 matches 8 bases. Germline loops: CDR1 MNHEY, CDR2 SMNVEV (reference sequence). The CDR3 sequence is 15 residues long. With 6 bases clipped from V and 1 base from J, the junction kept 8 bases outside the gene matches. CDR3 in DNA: TGTGCCAGCAGCATACTAGGGACAGGATCCTACGAGCAGTACTTC. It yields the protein CASSILGTGSYEQYF.

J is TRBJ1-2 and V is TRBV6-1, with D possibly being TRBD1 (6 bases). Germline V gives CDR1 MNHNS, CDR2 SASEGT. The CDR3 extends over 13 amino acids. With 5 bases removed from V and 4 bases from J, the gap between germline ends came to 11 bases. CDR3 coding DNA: TGTGCCAGCAGTCGGACAGACAGCTATGGCTACACCTTC. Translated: CASSRTDSYGYTF.

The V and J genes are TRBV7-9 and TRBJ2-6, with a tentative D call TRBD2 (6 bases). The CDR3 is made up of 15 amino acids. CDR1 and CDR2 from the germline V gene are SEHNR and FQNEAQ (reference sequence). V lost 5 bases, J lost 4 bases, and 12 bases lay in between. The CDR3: CASSPGVGGANVLTF. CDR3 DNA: TGTGCCAGCAGCCCGGGGGTTGGCGGGGCCAACGTCCTGACTTTC.

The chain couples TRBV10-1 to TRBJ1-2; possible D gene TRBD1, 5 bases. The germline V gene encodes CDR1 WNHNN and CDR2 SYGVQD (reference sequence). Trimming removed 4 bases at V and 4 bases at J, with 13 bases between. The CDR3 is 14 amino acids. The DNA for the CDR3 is TGCGCCAGCAGTGCCAGGGAGAGGGGCTATGGCTACACCTTC. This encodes CASSARERGYGYTF.

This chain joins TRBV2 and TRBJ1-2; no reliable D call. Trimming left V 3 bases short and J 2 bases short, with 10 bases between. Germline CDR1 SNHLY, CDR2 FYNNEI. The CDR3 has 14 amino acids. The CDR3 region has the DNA TGTGCCAGCAGTGAGGACCGACTGAACTATGGCTACACCTTC. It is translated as CASSEDRLNYGYTF. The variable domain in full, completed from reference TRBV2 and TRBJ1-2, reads EPEVTQTPSHQVTQMGQEVILRCVPISNHLYFYWYRQILGQKVEFLVSFYNNEISEKSEIFDDQFSVERPDGSNFTLKIRSTKLEDSAMYFCASSEDRLNYGYTFGSGTRLTVV.

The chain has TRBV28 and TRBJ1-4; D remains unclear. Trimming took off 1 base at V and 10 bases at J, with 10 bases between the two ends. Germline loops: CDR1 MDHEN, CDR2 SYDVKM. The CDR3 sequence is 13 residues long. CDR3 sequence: CASSLSVEGKLFF. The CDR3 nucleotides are TGTGCCAGCAGTTTATCGGTTGAGGGAAAACTGTTTTTT.